This T cell receptor (beta chain) was profiled in a study of OX40 agonist ivuxolimab in advanced cancers. CDR1 and CDR2 from the germline V gene are LGHNA and YNFKEQ. This CDR3 region has 13 residues. J gave up 5 bases and V 4 bases, and 4 bases lay outside the gene matches. Sequencing used immunoSEQ multiplex PCR; TCRdb keeps in-frame clones, though not all of them. The data contain about 80,000 clones, 84% of them singletons. The sequence was collected from an adult with an advanced solid tumor such as melanoma, head and neck, liver or kidney cancer. The rearrangement links TRBV4-2 to TRBJ2-7; 8 bases are shared with TRBD1. Sequenced material: CD4+ or CD8+ T cells sorted from blood, taken in a trial of the OX40 agonist ivuxolimab. For the CDR3, the DNA is TGTGCCAGCAGCCGGACAGGGTCCCACGAGCAGTACTTC. It translates to CASSRTGSHEQYF.